This TCR beta chain is drawn from a study of technical replicates of blood from a few donors (dated by TCRdb to the late 2010s). Preparation of the library involved the immunoSEQ multiplex PCR assay. The immuneACCESS repertoire file appears here via TCRdb, limited to in-frame rearrangements. These files lack a portion of the clones; in checked studies, under half of the deficit traces to unresolved V genes, and the cause of the others is not known. Here the sample has tens of thousands of clones; about 91% occur a single time. The ten largest make up about 0.4% of the sample. Trimming removed 5 bases from V and 8 bases from J, leaving 12 bases between the germline ends. Taken from cysteine to phenylalanine, the CDR3 has 12 residues. Of the read, only the CDR3 DNA is kept; its 36 bases are in frame from base 1. CDR1 MGHDK and CDR2 SYGVNS are derived from the germline V gene. Regarding this clone: Its antigen target is currently unknown. Per-base quality was not reported, and no clone a single base away is much larger than it.

The receptor chain draws on TRBV25-1 and TRBJ1-2, with no confident D gene call. Sequences were obtained from T cells isolated from PBMCs. The clonotype originates from a human donor in good health. The DNA is TGTGCCAGCAGTTCAAGGGAGTTCGGCTACACCTTC. Its protein product is CASSSREFGYTF.